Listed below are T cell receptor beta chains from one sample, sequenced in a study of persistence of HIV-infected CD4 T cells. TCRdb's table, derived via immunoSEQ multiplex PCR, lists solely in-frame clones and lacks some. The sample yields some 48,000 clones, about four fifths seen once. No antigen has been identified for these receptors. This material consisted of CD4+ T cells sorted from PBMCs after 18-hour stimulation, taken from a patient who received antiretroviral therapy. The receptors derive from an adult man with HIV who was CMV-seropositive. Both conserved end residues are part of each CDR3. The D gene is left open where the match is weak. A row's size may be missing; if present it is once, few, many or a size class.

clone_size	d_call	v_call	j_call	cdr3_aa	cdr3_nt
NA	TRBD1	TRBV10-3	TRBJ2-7	CAYRQGDRYEQYF	TGTGCCTATCGACAGGGAGATCGGTACGAGCAGTACTTC
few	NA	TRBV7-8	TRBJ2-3	CASSSRGLTDTQYF	TGTGCCAGCAGCTCAAGAGGTCTCACAGATACGCAGTATTTT
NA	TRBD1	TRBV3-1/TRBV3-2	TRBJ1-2	CASSPLGQGSPQGYTF	TGTGCCAGCAGCCCTCTCGGACAGGGGAGTCCTCAAGGCTACACCTTC
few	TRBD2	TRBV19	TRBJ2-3	CASSILNLAGHTDTQYF	TGTGCCAGTAGTATCCTAAATTTAGCGGGGCACACAGATACGCAGTATTTT
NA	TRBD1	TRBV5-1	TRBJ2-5	CASRGQGGETQYF	TGCGCCAGCAGGGGACAGGGTGGAGAGACCCAGTACTTC
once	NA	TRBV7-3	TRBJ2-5	CASSSLGGQETQYF	TGTGCCAGCAGCTCCCTCGGGGGCCAAGAGACCCAGTACTTC
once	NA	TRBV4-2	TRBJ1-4	CASSHNPGFETNEKLFF	TGTGCCAGCAGCCACAACCCAGGGTTCGAGACTAATGAAAAACTGTTTTTT
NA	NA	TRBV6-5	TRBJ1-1	CASSSANMNTEAFF	TGTGCCAGCAGTAGCGCAAACATGAACACTGAAGCTTTCTTT
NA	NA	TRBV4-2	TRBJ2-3	CASSQEGNKRTDTQYF	TGTGCCAGCAGCCAAGAAGGAAATAAAAGAACAGATACGCAGTATTTT
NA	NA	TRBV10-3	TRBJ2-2	CAISAQTDGELFF	TGTGCCATCAGTGCTCAGACCGACGGGGAGCTGTTTTTT
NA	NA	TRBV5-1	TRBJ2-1	CASSLDRNEQFF	TGCGCCAGCAGCTTGGACAGGAATGAGCAGTTCTTC
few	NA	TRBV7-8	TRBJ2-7	CASSPTVYEQYF	TGTGCCAGCAGCCCGACAGTATACGAGCAGTACTTC
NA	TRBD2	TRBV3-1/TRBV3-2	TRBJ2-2	CASTRGAGELFF	TGTGCCAGCACCCGGGGGGCCGGGGAGCTGTTTTTT
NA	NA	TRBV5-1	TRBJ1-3	CASSREQGSGNTIYF	TGCGCCAGCAGCCGGGAACAGGGCTCTGGAAACACCATATATTTT
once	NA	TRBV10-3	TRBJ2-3	CAISGGVGTDTQYF	TGTGCCATCAGTGGTGGGGTAGGCACAGATACGCAGTATTTT
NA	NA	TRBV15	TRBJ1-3	CATSRDNSYSGNTIYF	TGTGCCACCAGCAGAGATAACAGTTACTCTGGAAACACCATATATTTT
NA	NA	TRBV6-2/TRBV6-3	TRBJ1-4	CASSYEPLRMKKLFF	TGTGCCAGCAGTTACGAGCCGCTAAGAATGAAAAAACTGTTTTTT
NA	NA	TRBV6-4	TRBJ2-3	CASRRNGGGTDTQYF	TGTGCCAGCAGAAGGAACGGGGGAGGCACAGATACGCAGTATTTT
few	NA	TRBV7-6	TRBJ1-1	CASSPPVRGWDTEAFF	TGTGCCAGCAGCCCCCCCGTCAGGGGCTGGGACACTGAAGCTTTCTTT
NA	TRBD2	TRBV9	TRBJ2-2	CASSVSGNPGELFF	TGTGCCAGCAGCGTTAGCGGGAACCCCGGGGAGCTGTTTTTT
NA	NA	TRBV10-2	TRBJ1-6	CASSEDNSYGGSPLHF	TGCGCCAGCAGTGAGGACAATTCTTATGGTGGTTCACCCCTCCACTTT
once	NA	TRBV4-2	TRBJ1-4	CASSQSTGSNEKLFF	TGTGCCAGCAGCCAATCGACAGGTAGTAATGAAAAACTGTTTTTT
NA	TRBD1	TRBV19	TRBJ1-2	CASSTPGTGGDGYTF	TGTGCCAGTAGTACCCCCGGGACAGGGGGAGATGGCTACACCTTC
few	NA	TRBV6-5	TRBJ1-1	CASSYQGRGSTEAFF	TGTGCCAGCAGTTACCAAGGCAGGGGATCAACTGAAGCTTTCTTT
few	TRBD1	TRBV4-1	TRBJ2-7	CASSQDEQGRYEQYF	TGCGCCAGCAGCCAAGATGAACAGGGGCGATACGAGCAGTACTTC
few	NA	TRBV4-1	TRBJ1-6	CASSRRGEQNNSPLHF	TGCGCCAGCAGCCGTAGGGGGGAACAGAATAATTCACCCCTCCACTTT
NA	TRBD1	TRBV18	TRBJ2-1	CASSPPARGLRHNEQFF	TGTGCCAGCTCACCACCGGCCAGGGGGCTTCGGCACAATGAGCAGTTCTTC
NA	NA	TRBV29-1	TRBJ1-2	CSVEEARRQADYTF	TGCAGCGTTGAAGAGGCAAGAAGACAGGCGGACTACACCTTC
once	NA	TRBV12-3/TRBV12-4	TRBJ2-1	CASSLYQGGEQFF	TGTGCCAGCAGTTTGTATCAGGGAGGTGAGCAGTTCTTC
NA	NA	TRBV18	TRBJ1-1	CASSPGKEAFF	TGTGCCAGCTCACCAGGGAAGGAAGCTTTCTTT
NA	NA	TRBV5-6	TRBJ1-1	CASSLEGNTEAFF	TGTGCCAGCAGCCTTGAGGGGAACACTGAAGCTTTCTTT
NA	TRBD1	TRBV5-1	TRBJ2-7	CASSRGQVFYEQYF	TGCGCCAGCAGCAGGGGACAGGTATTCTACGAGCAGTACTTC
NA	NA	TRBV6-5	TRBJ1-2	CASKANYGYTF	TGTGCCAGCAAGGCTAACTATGGCTACACCTTC
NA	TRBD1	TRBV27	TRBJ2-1	CASASDRGFGNEQFF	TGTGCCAGCGCGTCGGACAGGGGGTTTGGGAATGAGCAGTTCTTC
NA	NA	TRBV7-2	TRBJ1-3	CASKKGGSAGNTIYF	TGTGCCAGCAAAAAAGGCGGGTCGGCTGGAAACACCATATATTTT
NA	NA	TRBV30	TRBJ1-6	CAWSVGGQGGSSPLHF	TGTGCCTGGAGTGTAGGAGGGCAGGGTGGAAGTTCACCCCTCCACTTT
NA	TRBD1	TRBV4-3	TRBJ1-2	CASSQGPGTDYGYTF	TGCGCCAGCAGCCAAGGACCCGGGACAGATTATGGCTACACCTTC
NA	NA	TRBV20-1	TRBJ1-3	CSAWQGNTIYF	TGCAGTGCCTGGCAAGGAAACACCATATATTTT
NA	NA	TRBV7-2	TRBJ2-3	CASSQRGNTDTQYF	TGTGCCAGCAGTCAAAGGGGAAACACAGATACGCAGTATTTT
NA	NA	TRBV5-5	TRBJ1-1	CASNYYLGQPEAFF	TGTGCCAGCAACTACTATCTCGGGCAGCCTGAAGCTTTCTTT
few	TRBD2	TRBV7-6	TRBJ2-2	CASEKGGSSTGELFF	TGTGCCAGCGAGAAGGGCGGGAGCAGCACCGGGGAGCTGTTTTTT
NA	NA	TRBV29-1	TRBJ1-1	CSVVPDGNTEAFF	TGCAGCGTTGTTCCGGACGGGAACACTGAAGCTTTCTTT
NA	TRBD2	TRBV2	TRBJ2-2	CARSEALRGGLAGEIGELFF	TGTGCCCGCAGTGAAGCGCTTCGGGGGGGACTAGCGGGAGAAATCGGGGAGCTGTTTTTT
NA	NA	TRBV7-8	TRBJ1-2	CASSLSVTGPNYGYTF	TGTGCCAGCAGCTTATCCGTTACAGGCCCTAACTATGGCTACACCTTC
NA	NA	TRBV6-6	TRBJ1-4	CASRPTNEKLFF	TGTGCCAGCAGGCCCACTAATGAAAAACTGTTTTTT
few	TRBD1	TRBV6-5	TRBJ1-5	CASSSGRGASNQPQHF	TGTGCCAGCAGTTCGGGCAGGGGGGCTAGCAATCAGCCCCAGCATTTT
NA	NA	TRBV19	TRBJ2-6	CASRSRGSSGANVLTF	TGTGCCAGTAGGTCCAGAGGGAGCTCTGGGGCCAACGTCCTGACTTTC
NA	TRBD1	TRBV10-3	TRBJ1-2	CAISDPGTGANYGYTF	TGTGCCATCAGTGATCCCGGGACAGGGGCTAACTATGGCTACACCTTC
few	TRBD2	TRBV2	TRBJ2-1	CASQREIAYNEQFF	TGTGCCAGCCAGCGGGAGATCGCCTACAATGAGCAGTTCTTC
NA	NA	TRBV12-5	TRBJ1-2	CASGTLGSSYGYTF	TGTGCTAGTGGTACTTTGGGCTCGAGCTATGGCTACACCTTC
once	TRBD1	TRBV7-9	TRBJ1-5	CASSPLSGGGNQPQHF	TGTGCCAGCAGTCCCCTTTCAGGGGGAGGCAATCAGCCCCAGCATTTT
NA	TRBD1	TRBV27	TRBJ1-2	CASSPNGVGRGRTNYGYTF	TGTGCCAGCAGCCCCAACGGAGTGGGCAGGGGGCGTACTAACTATGGCTACACCTTC
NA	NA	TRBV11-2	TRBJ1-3	CASKVWGGNTIYF	TGTGCCAGCAAGGTTTGGGGAGGAAACACCATATATTTT
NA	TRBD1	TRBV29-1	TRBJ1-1	CSVLGQGAINTEAFF	TGCAGCGTTTTAGGACAGGGGGCGATTAACACTGAAGCTTTCTTT
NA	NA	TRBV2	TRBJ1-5	CASSRGYSNQPQHF	TGTGCCAGCAGTAGGGGATATAGCAATCAGCCCCAGCATTTT
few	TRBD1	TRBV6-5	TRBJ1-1	CASNLGQGNTEAFF	TGTGCCAGCAATTTGGGACAGGGTAACACTGAAGCTTTCTTT
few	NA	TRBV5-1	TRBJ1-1	CASSLDRAAQAFF	TGCGCCAGCAGCTTGGATAGGGCAGCCCAAGCTTTCTTT